Each of the 28 T cell receptor beta chains below was sequenced from the same sample in a study of T-cell reconstitution after alpha-beta-depleted transplantation in children. Using unique molecular identifiers, the investigators prepared the TCRbeta library. One entry per CDR3 protein, called by TCRdb with MiXCR from the PCR reads. The sample holds around 50,000 distinct CDR3 sequences; 40% to 65% are singletons and the top ten take 35% to 40%. Sequenced material: peripheral blood, taken before TCRalphabeta/CD19-depleted stem cell transplant. Source of these receptors: a boy less than two years old with SCID, due to receive a stem cell transplant.

The chain recombines TRBV6-1 with TRBJ2-2; TRBD1 is a possible D gene (6 bases). Germline assignment: CDR1 MNHNS and CDR2 SASEGT. V lost 6 bases and J lost 6, with 14 bases in between. The length of the CDR3 is 14 residues. Written as DNA, the CDR3 is TGTGCCAGCAGGGGACAATCCCTGTCCGGGGAGCTGTTTTTT. This gives the protein CASRGQSLSGELFF.

The J gene is TRBJ2-3, the V gene TRBV6-4, with D possibly called TRBD1 or TRBD2 (5 bases each). V lost 6 bases and J 0 bases, leaving 10 bases between the germline ends. This CDR3 spans 14 amino acids. Germline V gene sequence: CDR1 MRHNA, CDR2 SNTAGT. The CDR3 protein is CASSEGPSTDTQYF. CDR3 in DNA: TGTGCCAGCAGCGAGGGACCAAGCACAGATACGCAGTATTTT.

This chain joins TRBV15 and TRBJ2-5; D is possibly TRBD2 (6 bases). Per germline, CDR1 LNHNV and CDR2 YYDKDF (reference sequence). The CDR3 spans 14 residues. The V end was cut by 1 base, the J end by 4 bases, with 10 bases between. The CDR3 coding sequence is TGTGCCACCAGCAGAGCGCGGGGTCCAGAGACCCAGTACTTC. Amino acids: CATSRARGPETQYF.

This clonotype occurred a few times. The chain uses TRBV7-2 and TRBJ2-1; D is ambiguous. In germline, CDR1 is SGHTA, CDR2 FQGNSA. Trimming cost V 4 bases and J 4 bases, with 11 bases left between them. This CDR3 spans 14 amino acids. The CDR3 region has the DNA TGTGCCAGCAGCTCCCCCGGGTGGTACAATGAGCAGTTCTTC. This translates into CASSSPGWYNEQFF.

The chain is built from TRBV7-2 and TRBJ2-1, with 8 bases matching TRBD2. V shed 2 bases, J shed 6 bases, and the junction held 3 bases outside the gene matches. Germline V gives CDR1 SGHTA, CDR2 FQGNSA. The CDR3 totals 14 residues. Here the CDR3 reads CASSLQGTSNEQFF. CDR3 nucleotide sequence: TGTGCCAGCAGCTTACAAGGGACTAGCAATGAGCAGTTCTTC.

The count of this clonotype is one. The chain joins TRBV12-3 or TRBV12-4 to TRBJ2-1, with 7 bases lining up with TRBD2. The CDR3 has 15 amino acids. Unmatched junction bases numbered 12, after V lost 7 bases and J lost 6 bases. The CDR3 DNA follows: TGTGCCAGCAACACAGCGGGGTGGCGTGGCAATGAGCAGTTCTTC. This encodes CASNTAGWRGNEQFF.

The table lists this clonotype with a few counts. CDR3 bases: TGTGCCAGTAGTACGCAGGCGGCCCAGCGACTTGAAGCTTTCTTT. Translation gives CASSTQAAQRLEAFF. The chain joins TRBV19 to TRBJ1-1; D is ambiguous. Trimming took 4 bases from V and 7 from J, leaving 19 bases between them. The length of the CDR3 is 15 residues. Germline values: CDR1 LNHDA, CDR2 SQIVND (reference sequence). Variable domain in full (rest from reference TRBV19 and TRBJ1-1): DGGITQSPKYLFRKEGQNVTLSCEQNLNHDAMYWYRQDPGQGLRLIYYSQIVNDFQKGDIAEGYSVSREKKESFPLTVTSAQKNPTAFYLCASSTQAAQRLEAFFGQGTRLTVV.

This clonotype showed up just a few times. The chain recombines TRBV5-1 with TRBJ2-1, with D perhaps matching TRBD2 (7 bases). Germline assignment: CDR1 SGHRS and CDR2 YFSETQ. The CDR3 consists of 15 residues. The ends were cut back, 4 bases at V and 8 bases at J, with 19 bases in the middle. The CDR3 region has the DNA TGCGCCAGCAGCCCGCGGGGGCCCCCCGTGGATGAGCAGTTCTTC. As protein: CASSPRGPPVDEQFF.

Only a few counts were recorded for this clonotype. V and J are TRBV6-4 and TRBJ2-1; D is ambiguous. The CDR3 covers 13 residues. CDR1 and CDR2 from the germline V gene are MRHNA and SNTAGT. The ends were cut back, 3 bases at V and 6 bases at J, with 9 bases in the middle. The CDR3 nucleotides are TGTGCCAGCAGTGAAGGAACGACCAATGAGCAGTTCTTC. Its translation is CASSEGTTNEQFF.

This clonotype was seen more than once but under ten times. V is TRBV5-1 and J is TRBJ2-4; tentative D call: TRBD2 (5 bases). Germline V gene sequence: CDR1 SGHRS, CDR2 YFSETQ. The CDR3 runs 14 residues. The V end was cut by 0 bases, the J end by 1 base, with 5 bases between. Here the CDR3 DNA reads TGCGCCAGCAGCTTGGCGGGGGCCAAAAACATTCAGTACTTC. It encodes CASSLAGAKNIQYF.

The CDR3 here is CASSQEQGDQETQYF. CDR3 nucleotide sequence: TGCGCCAGCAGCCAAGAGCAGGGGGATCAAGAGACCCAGTACTTC. The chain links TRBV4-1 to TRBJ2-5, with 7 bases matching TRBD1. Germline lookup yields CDR1 MGHRA and CDR2 YSYEKL. The ends lost 0 bases at V and 2 bases at J; junction bases unmatched: 3. The CDR3 contains 15 residues.

The V gene is TRBV4-1, the J gene TRBJ2-7; D is uncertain. Between the trimmed V and J ends, which lost 1 base and 7 bases, there was a span of 14 bases. Germline V gene data show CDR1 as MGHRA and CDR2 as YSYEKL. The CDR3 has 14 residues. The CDR3 sequence is CASSQGHPLLEQYF. For the CDR3, the DNA is TGCGCCAGCAGCCAAGGGCACCCCTTGCTGGAGCAGTACTTC.

This rearrangement joins TRBV5-1 to TRBJ2-3, with TRBD1 matching 7 bases. In germline, CDR1 is SGHRS, CDR2 YFSETQ. The CDR3 runs 15 residues. With V trimmed by 0 bases and J by 2 bases, 3 bases remained unmatched. In DNA form, the CDR3 reads TGCGCCAGCAGCTTGGAGGGACAGCCCACAGATACGCAGTATTTT. Its protein is CASSLEGQPTDTQYF.

This chain links TRBV29-1 with TRBJ2-5; D might be TRBD1 (6 bases). Trimming removed 3 bases from V and 4 bases from J, with 9 bases in between. This CDR3 has 12 residues. Germline CDR1 reads SQVTM; CDR2 reads ANQGSEA. In DNA form, the CDR3 reads TGCAGCGTTGAGGACAGAGGAGAGACCCAGTACTTC. Its protein product is CSVEDRGETQYF.

The chain has TRBV5-1 and TRBJ1-2; D is ambiguous. This CDR3 has 12 amino acids. Germline CDR1 is SGHRS and CDR2 is YFSETQ. V was cut by 4 bases and J by 5 bases, with 9 bases left in between. The CDR3 sequence: CASSPDTYGYTF. CDR3 DNA sequence: TGCGCCAGCAGCCCCGACACATATGGCTACACCTTC.

This clonotype was recorded a few times. The chain employs TRBV10-3 and TRBJ1-1; possible D gene TRBD1, 6 bases. Germline V gene lookup returns CDR1 ENHRY and CDR2 SYGVKD. The V and J ends lost 10 bases and 3 bases respectively, with 12 bases between them. There are 12 residues in the CDR3. This CDR3 is CATEGEHTEAFF. CDR3 bases: TGTGCCACCGAGGGGGAACACACTGAAGCTTTCTTT.

The rearrangement joins TRBV11-2 to TRBJ1-2, with D possibly TRBD1 on 6 matching bases. Trimming removed 1 base at V and 5 bases at J, with 17 bases between. The length of the CDR3 is 16 residues. Germline V gene sequence: CDR1 SGHAT, CDR2 FQNNGV. The CDR3 nucleotides read TGTGCCAGCAGCTTAGGTGTGGGGGCCCTGTTTTATGGCTACACCTTC. Translated, it gives CASSLGVGALFYGYTF.

This clonotype occurred a few times. The CDR3 DNA reads as TGTGCCAGCAGACCCCTGGTGTGGATGAACACTGAAGCTTTCTTT. Residues: CASRPLVWMNTEAFF. The chain combines TRBV6-1 with TRBJ1-1; D remains unclear. Germline CDR1 reads MNHNS; CDR2 reads SASEGT. CDR3 length: 15 amino acids. V was cut by 6 bases and J by 0 bases, with 14 bases left in between.

The chain couples TRBV24-1 to TRBJ2-3; the D gene is possibly TRBD2 (5 bases). In germline, CDR1 is KGHDR, CDR2 SFDVKD. The CDR3 sequence is 13 residues long. V gave up 5 bases and J gave up 4 bases, with 9 bases separating them. The CDR3 DNA is TGTGCCACCAGTGTGGCTAGCCCAGATACGCAGTATTTT. Its translation: CATSVASPDTQYF.

A word on this clonotype: A read error may produce the germline difference seen at one junction end. The V and J genes are TRBV12-3 or TRBV12-4 and TRBJ2-3; D is unclear. The CDR3 contains 13 residues. The CDR3 DNA reads TGTGCCAGCAGTGTCACGAGCAGAGATACGCAGTATTTT. Translating gives CASSVTSRDTQYF.

The rearrangement links TRBV19 to TRBJ2-3, with 9 bases identical to TRBD1. Germline V gene data show CDR1 as LNHDA and CDR2 as SQIVND (reference sequence). J lost 6 bases, V lost 9 bases, and 16 bases had no gene match. The CDR3 sequence is 16 residues long. The CDR3 loop reads CASLPHPGQGRDTQYF. The CDR3 DNA follows: TGTGCCAGCCTACCACATCCGGGACAGGGTAGGGATACGCAGTATTTT.

The rearrangement uses TRBV19 and TRBJ1-2; TRBD1 aligns across 7 bases. V shed 7 bases and J 6 bases; nucleotides not matched to a gene: 8. CDR1 and CDR2 from the germline V gene are LNHDA and SQIVND (reference sequence). This CDR3 is built from 13 residues. This CDR3 is CASTLRDSHGYTF. In DNA, the CDR3 is TGTGCCAGTACCCTCCGGGACAGTCATGGCTACACCTTC.

The chain recombines TRBV4-3 with TRBJ2-7; 7 bases are a match to TRBD1. J was trimmed by 2 bases and V by 1 base; bases with no gene match: 5. This CDR3 region has 15 residues. Germline V gene lookup returns CDR1 LGHNA and CDR2 YSLEER. The CDR3, as DNA: TGCGCCAGCAGCCAAGGGTGGCAGGGGGCCTACGAGCAGTACTTC. As protein: CASSQGWQGAYEQYF.

V gene TRBV12-3 or TRBV12-4 combines with J gene TRBJ2-6; D is perhaps TRBD1 or TRBD2 (5 bases each). The V end lost 4 bases, the J end lost 2 bases, and 21 bases lay between the germline ends. The CDR3 totals 19 residues. The CDR3, as DNA: TGTGCCAGCAGTTGGGGGACGGTCACAATCCAAACTGGGGCCAACGTCCTGACTTTC. This sequence encodes CASSWGTVTIQTGANVLTF.

CDR3 loop: CASSLDKNTQYF. For the CDR3, the DNA is TGTGCCAGCAGCTTGGATAAAAATACGCAGTATTTT. This sequence joins TRBV5-6 and TRBJ2-3, with D hard to call. V shed 0 bases and J shed 7 bases, with 6 bases lying between them. In germline, CDR1 is SGHDT, CDR2 YYEEEE. CDR3 length: 12 amino acids. Filled out from reference TRBV5-6 and TRBJ2-3, the complete variable domain reads DAGVTQSPTHLIKTRGQQVTLRCSPKSGHDTVSWYQQALGQGPQFIFQYYEEEERQRGNFPDRFSGHQFPNYSSELNVNALLLGDSALYLCASSLDKNTQYFGPGTRLTVL.

The chain employs TRBV5-1 and TRBJ1-2; D not certain. The V gene lost 4 bases and the J gene lost 6 bases, with 16 bases spanning the gap. The CDR3 is 14 residues long. The germline gives CDR1 SGHRS, CDR2 YFSETQ. The CDR3 coding sequence is TGCGCCAGCAGCCCCCGGGTACGGTCGAATGGCTACACCTTC. The encoded protein is CASSPRVRSNGYTF. The variable domain in full, with the rest retrieved from reference TRBV5-1 and TRBJ1-2, is KAGVTQTPRYLIKTRGQQVTLSCSPISGHRSVSWYQQTPGQGLQFLFEYFSETQRNKGNFPGRFSGRQFSNSRSEMNVSTLELGDSALYLCASSPRVRSNGYTFGSGTRLTVV.

This clonotype was detected only a few times. This chain uses TRBV12-3 or TRBV12-4 with TRBJ2-3; the D gene could be TRBD1 or TRBD2 (6 bases each). Between the trimmed V and J ends, which lost 6 bases and 4 bases, there was a span of 14 bases. CDR3 length: 14 amino acids. The CDR3 region is CASRWGAGADTQYF. The DNA of the CDR3 is TGTGCCAGCAGGTGGGGGGCAGGGGCAGATACGCAGTATTTT.

CDR3 in amino acids: CSAGGQSSYEQYF. CDR3 DNA sequence: TGCAGTGCGGGCGGCCAGTCTTCCTACGAGCAGTACTTC. The chain links TRBV20-1 to TRBJ2-7; D gene ambiguous. Germline CDR1 and CDR2: DFQATT and SNEGSKA (reference sequence). V was pared by 6 bases and J by 1 base, with 13 bases between. CDR3 length: 13 residues.